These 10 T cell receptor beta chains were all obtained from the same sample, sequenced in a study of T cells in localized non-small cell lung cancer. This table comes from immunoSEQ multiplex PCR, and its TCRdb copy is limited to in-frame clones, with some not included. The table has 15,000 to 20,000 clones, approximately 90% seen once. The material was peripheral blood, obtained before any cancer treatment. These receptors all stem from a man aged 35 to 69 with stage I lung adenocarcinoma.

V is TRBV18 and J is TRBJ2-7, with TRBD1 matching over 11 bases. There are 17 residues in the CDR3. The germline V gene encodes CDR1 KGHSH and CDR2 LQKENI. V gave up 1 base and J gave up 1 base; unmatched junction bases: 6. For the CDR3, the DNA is TGTGCCAGCTCACCACTGGGACAGGGGGGAAATTCCTACGAGCAGTACTTC. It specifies CASSPLGQGGNSYEQYF.

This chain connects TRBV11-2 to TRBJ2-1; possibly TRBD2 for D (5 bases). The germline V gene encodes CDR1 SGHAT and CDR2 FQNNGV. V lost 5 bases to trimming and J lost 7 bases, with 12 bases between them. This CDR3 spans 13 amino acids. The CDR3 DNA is TGTGCCAGCAGCCGAGTTCCGGGAAATGAGCAGTTCTTC. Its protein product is CASSRVPGNEQFF.

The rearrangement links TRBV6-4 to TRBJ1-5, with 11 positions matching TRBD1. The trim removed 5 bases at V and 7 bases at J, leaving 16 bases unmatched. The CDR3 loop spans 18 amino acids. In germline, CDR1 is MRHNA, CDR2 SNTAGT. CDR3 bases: TGTGCCAGCAGTACCCCTAAATACCGGGACAGGGGGTACCAGCCCCAGCATTTT. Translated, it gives CASSTPKYRDRGYQPQHF.

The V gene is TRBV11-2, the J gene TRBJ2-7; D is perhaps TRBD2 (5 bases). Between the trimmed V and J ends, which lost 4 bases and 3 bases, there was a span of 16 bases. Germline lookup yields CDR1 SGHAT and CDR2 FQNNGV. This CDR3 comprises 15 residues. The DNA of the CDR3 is TGTGCCAGCAGCTCAAGCGGAAAAGCAAACTACGAGCAGTACTTC. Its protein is CASSSSGKANYEQYF.

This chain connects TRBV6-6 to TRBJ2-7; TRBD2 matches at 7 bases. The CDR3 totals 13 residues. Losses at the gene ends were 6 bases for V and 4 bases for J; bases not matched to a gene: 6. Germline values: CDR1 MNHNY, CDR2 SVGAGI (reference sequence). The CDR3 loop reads CASSPTRGYEQYF. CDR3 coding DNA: TGTGCCAGCAGCCCTACGCGGGGGTACGAGCAGTACTTC.

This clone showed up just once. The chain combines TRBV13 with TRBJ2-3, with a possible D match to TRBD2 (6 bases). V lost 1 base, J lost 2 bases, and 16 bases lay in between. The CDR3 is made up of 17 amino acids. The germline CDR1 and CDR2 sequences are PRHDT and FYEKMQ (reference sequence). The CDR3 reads CASSLAGNGGLTDTQYF. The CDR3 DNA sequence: TGTGCCAGCAGCTTAGCCGGAAACGGGGGACTCACAGATACGCAGTATTTT.

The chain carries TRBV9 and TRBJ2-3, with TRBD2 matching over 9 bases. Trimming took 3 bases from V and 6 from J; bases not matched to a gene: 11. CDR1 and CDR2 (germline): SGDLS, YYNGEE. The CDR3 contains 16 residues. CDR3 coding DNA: TGTGCCAGCAGCGCAAGCGGGAGGAACTACCAGGATACGCAGTATTTT. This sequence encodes CASSASGRNYQDTQYF.

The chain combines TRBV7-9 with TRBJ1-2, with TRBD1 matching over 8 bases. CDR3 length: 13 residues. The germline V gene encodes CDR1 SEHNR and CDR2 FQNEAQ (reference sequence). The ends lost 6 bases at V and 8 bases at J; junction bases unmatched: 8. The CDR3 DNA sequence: TGTGCCAGCAGTCCCGGACAGGGTCGAGGCTACACCTTC. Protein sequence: CASSPGQGRGYTF.

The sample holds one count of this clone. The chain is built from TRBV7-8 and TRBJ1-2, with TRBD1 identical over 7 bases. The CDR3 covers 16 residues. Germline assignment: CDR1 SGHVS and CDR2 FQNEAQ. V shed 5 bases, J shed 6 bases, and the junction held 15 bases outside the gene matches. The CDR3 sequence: CASSQGTAGGRDGYTF. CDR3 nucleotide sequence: TGTGCCAGCAGCCAGGGGACCGCAGGGGGACGAGATGGCTACACCTTC.

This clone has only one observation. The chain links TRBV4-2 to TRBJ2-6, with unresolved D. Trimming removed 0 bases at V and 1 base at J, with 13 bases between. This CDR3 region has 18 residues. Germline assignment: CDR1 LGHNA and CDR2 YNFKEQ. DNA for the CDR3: TGTGCCAGCAGCCAAGATGAATTTGATTTTTCTGGGGCCAACGTCCTGACTTTC. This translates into CASSQDEFDFSGANVLTF.